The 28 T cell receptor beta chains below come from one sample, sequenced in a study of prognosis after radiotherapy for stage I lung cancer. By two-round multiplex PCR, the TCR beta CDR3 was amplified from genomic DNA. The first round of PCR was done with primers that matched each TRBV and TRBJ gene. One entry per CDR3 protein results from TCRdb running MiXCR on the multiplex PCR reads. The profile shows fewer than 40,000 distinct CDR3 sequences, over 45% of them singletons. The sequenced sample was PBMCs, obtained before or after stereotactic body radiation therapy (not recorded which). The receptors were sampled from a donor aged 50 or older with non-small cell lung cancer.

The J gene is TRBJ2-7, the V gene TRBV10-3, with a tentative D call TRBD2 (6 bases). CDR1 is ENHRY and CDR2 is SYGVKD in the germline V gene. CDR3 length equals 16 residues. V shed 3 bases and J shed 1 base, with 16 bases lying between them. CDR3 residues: CAISEIRRDGSYEQYF. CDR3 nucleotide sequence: TGTGCCATCAGTGAAATAAGGAGGGATGGGTCCTACGAGCAGTACTTC.

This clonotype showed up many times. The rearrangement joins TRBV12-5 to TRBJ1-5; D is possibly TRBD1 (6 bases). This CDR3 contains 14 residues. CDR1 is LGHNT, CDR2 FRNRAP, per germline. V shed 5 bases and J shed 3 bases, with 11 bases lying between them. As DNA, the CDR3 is TGTGCTAGTGGTCTCGGGGGCTCCAATCAGCCCCAGCATTTT. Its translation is CASGLGGSNQPQHF.

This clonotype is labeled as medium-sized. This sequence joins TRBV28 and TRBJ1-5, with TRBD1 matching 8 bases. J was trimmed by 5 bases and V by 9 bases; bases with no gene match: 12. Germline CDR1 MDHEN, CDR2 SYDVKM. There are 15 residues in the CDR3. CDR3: CASFLRGQADQPQHF. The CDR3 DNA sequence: TGTGCCAGTTTCTTACGGGGACAGGCCGATCAGCCCCAGCATTTT.

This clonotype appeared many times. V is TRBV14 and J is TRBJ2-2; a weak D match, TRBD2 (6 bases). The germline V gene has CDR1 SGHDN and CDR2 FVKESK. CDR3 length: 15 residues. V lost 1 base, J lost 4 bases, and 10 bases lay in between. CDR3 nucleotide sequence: TGTGCCAGCAGCCAAGTTCGCGGGGTCACCGGGGAGCTGTTTTTT. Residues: CASSQVRGVTGELFF. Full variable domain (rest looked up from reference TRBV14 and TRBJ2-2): EAGVTQFPSHSVIEKGQTVTLRCDPISGHDNLYWYRRVMGKEIKFLLHFVKESKQDESGMPNNRFLAERTGGTYSTLKVQPAELEDSGVYFCASSQVRGVTGELFFGEGSRLTVL.

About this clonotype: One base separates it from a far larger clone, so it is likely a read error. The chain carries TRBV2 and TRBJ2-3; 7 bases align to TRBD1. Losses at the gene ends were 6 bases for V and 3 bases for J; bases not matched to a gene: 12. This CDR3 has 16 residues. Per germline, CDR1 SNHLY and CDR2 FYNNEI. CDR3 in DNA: TGTGCCAGCAGCCCCTTATGTGACAGGGTGACAGATACGCAGTATTTT. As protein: CASSPLCDRVTDTQYF.

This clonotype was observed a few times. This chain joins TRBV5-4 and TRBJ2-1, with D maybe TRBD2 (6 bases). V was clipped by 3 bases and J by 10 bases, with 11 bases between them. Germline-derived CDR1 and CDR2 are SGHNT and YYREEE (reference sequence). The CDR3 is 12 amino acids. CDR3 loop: CASSSAGREQFF. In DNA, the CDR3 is TGTGCCAGCAGCTCAGCGGGCCGAGAGCAGTTCTTC.

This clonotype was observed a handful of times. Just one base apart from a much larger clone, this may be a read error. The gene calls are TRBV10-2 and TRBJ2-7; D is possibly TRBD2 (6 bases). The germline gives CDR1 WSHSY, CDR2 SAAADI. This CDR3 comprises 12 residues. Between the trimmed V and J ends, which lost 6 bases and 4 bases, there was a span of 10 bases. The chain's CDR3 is CASSRGWYEQYF. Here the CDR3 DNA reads TGCGCCAGCAGCCGGGGGTGGTACGAGCAGTACTTC.

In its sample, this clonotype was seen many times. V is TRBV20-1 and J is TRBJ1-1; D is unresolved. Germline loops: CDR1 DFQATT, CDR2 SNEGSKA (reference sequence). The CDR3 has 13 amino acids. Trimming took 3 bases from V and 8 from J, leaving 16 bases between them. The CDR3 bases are TGCAGTGCTAGTACCGGCACCCCTGCCGAAGCTTTCTTT. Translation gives CSASTGTPAEAFF.

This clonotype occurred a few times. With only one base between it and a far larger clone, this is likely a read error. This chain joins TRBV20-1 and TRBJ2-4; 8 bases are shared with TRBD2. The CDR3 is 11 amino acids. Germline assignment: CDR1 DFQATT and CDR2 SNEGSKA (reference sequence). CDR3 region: CRAHSGTPPLF. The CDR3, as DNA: TGCAGGGCTCATAGCGGGACCCCACCTCTCTTC.

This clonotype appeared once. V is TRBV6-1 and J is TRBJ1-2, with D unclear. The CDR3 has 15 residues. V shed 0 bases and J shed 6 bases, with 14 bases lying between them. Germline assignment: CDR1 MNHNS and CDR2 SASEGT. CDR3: CASSEASGSGHGYTF. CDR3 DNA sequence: TGTGCCAGCAGTGAAGCATCGGGCAGTGGCCATGGCTACACCTTC.

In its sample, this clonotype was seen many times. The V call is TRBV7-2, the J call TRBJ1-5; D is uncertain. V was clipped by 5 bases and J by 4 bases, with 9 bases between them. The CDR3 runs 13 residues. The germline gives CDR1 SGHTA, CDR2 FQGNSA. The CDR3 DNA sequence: TGTGCCAGCAGCCTAGAGTTTAATCAGCCCCAGCATTTT. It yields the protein CASSLEFNQPQHF.

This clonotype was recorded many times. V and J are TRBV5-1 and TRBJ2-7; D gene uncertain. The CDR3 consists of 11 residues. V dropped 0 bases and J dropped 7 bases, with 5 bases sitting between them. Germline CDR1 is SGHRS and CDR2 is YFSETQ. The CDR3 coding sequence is TGCGCCAGCAGCTTGGACAGAGAGCAGTACTTC. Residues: CASSLDREQYF.

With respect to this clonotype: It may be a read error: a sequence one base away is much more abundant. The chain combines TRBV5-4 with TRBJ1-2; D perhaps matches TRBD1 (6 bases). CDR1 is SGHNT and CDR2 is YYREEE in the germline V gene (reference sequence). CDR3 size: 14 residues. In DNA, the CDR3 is TGTACCAGCAGCTTCCAGGGGATCGTGGCGCGCTACACCTTC. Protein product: CTSSFQGIVARYTF.

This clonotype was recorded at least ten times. Here the CDR3 reads CASSQDAGVGTETQYF. DNA of the CDR3: TGTGCCAGCAGCCAAGATGCAGGGGTAGGAACCGAGACCCAGTACTTC. The J gene is TRBJ2-5, the V gene TRBV4-2, with D maybe TRBD1 (6 bases). This CDR3 comprises 16 residues. The germline V gene encodes CDR1 LGHNA and CDR2 YNFKEQ. Trimming cost V 0 bases and J 5 bases, with 16 bases left between them.

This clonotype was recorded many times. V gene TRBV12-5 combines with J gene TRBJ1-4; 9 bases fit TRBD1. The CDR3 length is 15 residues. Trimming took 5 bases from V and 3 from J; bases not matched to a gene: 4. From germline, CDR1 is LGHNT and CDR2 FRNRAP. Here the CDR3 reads CASGTGQGANEKLFF. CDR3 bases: TGTGCTAGTGGTACGGGACAGGGTGCTAATGAAAAACTGTTTTTT.

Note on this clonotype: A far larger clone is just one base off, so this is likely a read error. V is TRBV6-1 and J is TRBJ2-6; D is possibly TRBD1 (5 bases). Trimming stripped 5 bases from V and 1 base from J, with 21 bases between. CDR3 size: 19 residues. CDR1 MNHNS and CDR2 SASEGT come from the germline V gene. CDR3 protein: CASSYVLGQIRSGANVLTF. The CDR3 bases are TGTGCCAGCAGTTACGTTCTGGGGCAAATCAGATCTGGGGCCAACGTCCTGACTTTC.

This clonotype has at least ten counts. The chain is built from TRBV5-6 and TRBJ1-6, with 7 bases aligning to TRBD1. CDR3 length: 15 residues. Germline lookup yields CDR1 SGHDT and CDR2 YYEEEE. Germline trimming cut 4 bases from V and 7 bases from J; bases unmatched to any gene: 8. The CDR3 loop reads CASSGPGQYNSPLHF. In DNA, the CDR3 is TGTGCCAGCAGCGGGCCGGGACAGTACAATTCACCCCTCCACTTT. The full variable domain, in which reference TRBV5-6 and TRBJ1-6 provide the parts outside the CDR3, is DAGVTQSPTHLIKTRGQQVTLRCSPKSGHDTVSWYQQALGQGPQFIFQYYEEEERQRGNFPDRFSGHQFPNYSSELNVNALLLGDSALYLCASSGPGQYNSPLHFGNGTRLTVT.

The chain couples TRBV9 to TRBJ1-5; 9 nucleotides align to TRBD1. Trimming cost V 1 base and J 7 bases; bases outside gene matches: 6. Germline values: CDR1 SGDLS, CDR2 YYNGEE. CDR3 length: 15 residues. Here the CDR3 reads CASSVCGQGPQPQHF. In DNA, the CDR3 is TGTGCCAGCAGCGTATGCGGACAGGGGCCACAGCCCCAGCATTTT.

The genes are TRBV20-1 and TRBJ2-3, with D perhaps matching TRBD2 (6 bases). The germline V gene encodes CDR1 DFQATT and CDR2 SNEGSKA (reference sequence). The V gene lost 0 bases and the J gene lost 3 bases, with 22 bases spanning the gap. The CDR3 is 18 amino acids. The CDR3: CSAREVERAGNRTDTQYF. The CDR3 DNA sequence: TGCAGTGCTAGAGAGGTCGAGCGGGCGGGCAACAGAACAGATACGCAGTATTTT.

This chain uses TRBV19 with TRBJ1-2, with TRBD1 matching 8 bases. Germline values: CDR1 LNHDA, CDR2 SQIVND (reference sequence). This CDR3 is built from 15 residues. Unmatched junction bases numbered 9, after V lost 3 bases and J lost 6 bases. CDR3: CASSIRFAGGHGYTF. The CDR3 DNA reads TGTGCCAGTAGTATCCGTTTTGCAGGGGGCCATGGCTACACCTTC.

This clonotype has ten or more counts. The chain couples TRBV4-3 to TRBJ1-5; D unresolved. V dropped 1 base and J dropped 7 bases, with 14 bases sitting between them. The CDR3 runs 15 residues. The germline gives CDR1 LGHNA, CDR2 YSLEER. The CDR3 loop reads CASSQGVGGRQPQHF. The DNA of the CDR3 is TGCGCCAGCAGCCAAGGGGTTGGAGGGAGGCAGCCCCAGCATTTT.

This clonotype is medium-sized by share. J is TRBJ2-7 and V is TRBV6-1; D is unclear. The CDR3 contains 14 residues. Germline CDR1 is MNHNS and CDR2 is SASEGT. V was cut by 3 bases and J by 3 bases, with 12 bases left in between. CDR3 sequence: CASSEGGRLYEQYF. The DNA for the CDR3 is TGTGCCAGCAGTGAGGGCGGCAGGCTCTACGAGCAGTACTTC.

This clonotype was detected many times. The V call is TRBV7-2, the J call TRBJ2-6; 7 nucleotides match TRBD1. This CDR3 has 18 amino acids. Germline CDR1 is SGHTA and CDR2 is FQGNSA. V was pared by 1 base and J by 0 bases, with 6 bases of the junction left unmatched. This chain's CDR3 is CASSLETGRRSGANVLTF. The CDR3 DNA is TGTGCCAGCAGCTTAGAGACAGGGCGGCGCTCTGGGGCCAACGTCCTGACTTTC.

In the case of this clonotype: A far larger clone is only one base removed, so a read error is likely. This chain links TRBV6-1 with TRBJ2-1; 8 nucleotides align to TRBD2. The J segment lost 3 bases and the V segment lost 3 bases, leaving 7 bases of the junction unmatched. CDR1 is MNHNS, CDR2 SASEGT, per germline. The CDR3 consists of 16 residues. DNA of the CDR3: TGTGCCAGCAGTGACTCGAGGACTAGCTACTACAATGAGCAGTTCTTC. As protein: CASSDSRTSYYNEQFF.

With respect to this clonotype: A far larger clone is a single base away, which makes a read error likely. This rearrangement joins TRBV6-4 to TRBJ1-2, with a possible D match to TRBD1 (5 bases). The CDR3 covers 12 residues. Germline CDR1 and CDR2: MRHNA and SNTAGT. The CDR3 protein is CTSSEDSYGYTF. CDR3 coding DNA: TGTACCAGCAGTGAAGACAGCTACGGCTACACCTTC.

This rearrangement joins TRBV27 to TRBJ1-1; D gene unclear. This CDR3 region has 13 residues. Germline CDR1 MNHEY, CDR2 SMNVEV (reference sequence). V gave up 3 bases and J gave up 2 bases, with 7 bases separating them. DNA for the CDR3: TGTGCCAGCAGTTTGAGCCTTAACACTGAAGCTTTCTTT. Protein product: CASSLSLNTEAFF.

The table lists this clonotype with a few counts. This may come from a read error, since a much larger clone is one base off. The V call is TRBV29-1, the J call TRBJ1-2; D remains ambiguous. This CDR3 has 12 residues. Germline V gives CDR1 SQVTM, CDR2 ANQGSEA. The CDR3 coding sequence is TGCAGCTTTGAAGGCCGTAACTATGGCTACACCTTC. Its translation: CSFEGRNYGYTF.

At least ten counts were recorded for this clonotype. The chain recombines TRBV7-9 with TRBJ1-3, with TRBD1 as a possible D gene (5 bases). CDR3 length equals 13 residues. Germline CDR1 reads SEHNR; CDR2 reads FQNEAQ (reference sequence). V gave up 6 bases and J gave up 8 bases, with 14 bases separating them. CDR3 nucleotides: TGTGCCAGCAGTCGTGGGTTCAGGGACACCATATATTTT. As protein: CASSRGFRDTIYF.